This T cell receptor beta chain was documented in a study of neoadjuvant nivolumab and ipilimumab in lung cancer. Study-wide results and caveats: Higher pretherapy blood TCR richness went with higher resected-tumor richness. TCR richness and clonality were higher in tumors than adjacent uninvolved lung.

In regard to this clone: Its antigen remains unknown.

Repertoires were generated with immunoSEQ multiplex PCR, while TCRdb's copy carries only in-frame clones and drops some. The data show approximately 31,000 clones, 92% seen once. Germline V gives CDR1 SEHNR, CDR2 FQNEAQ (reference sequence). CDR3 length: 13 residues. Between the trimmed V and J ends, which lost 7 bases and 8 bases, there was a span of 15 bases. The specimen was peripheral blood, collected after neoadjuvant nivolumab, alone or with ipilimumab, at or shortly before surgery. The origin of this receptor is an adult with non-small cell lung cancer. The chain employs TRBV7-9 and TRBJ2-1, with no clear D. CDR3 nucleotides: TGTGCCAGCATGGAAGGCGTTGGGGATGAGCAGTTCTTC. Its protein product is CASMEGVGDEQFF.